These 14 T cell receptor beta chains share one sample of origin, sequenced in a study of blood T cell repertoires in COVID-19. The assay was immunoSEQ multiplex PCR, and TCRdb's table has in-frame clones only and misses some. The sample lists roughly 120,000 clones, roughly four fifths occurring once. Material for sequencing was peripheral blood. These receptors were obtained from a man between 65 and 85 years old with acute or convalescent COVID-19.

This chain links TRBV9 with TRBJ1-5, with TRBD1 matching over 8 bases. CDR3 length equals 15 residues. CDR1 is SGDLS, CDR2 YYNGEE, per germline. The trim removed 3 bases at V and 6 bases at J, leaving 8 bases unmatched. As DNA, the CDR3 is TGTGCCAGCAGCGCCGGGACAGGTGCTGGTCAGCCCCAGCATTTT. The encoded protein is CASSAGTGAGQPQHF.

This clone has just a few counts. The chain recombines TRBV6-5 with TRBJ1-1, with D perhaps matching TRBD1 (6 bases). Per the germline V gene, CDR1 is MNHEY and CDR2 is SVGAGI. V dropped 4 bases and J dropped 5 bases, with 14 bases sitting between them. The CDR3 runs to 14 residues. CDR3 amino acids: CASSLPTGNTEAFF. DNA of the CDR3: TGTGCCAGCAGTTTACCAACAGGGAATACTGAAGCTTTCTTT.

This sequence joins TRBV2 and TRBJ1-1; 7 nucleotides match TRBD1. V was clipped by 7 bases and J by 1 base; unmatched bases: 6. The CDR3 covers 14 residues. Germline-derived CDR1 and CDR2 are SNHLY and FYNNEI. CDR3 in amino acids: CASTRTGTNTEAFF. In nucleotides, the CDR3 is TGTGCCAGCACCCGGACAGGAACGAACACTGAAGCTTTCTTT.

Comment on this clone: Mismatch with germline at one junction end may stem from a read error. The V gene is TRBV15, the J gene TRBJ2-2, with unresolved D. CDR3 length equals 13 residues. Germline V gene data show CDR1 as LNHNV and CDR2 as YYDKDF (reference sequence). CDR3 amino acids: CATTTKRTGELFF. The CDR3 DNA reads TGTGCGACCACGACGAAGCGCACCGGGGAGCTGTTTTTT.

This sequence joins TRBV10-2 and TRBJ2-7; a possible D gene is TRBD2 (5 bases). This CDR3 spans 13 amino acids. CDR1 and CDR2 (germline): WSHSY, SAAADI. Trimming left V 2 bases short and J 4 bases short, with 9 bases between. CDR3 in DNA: TGCGCCAGCAGTGAGGCGGAGGATTACGAGCAGTACTTC. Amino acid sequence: CASSEAEDYEQYF.

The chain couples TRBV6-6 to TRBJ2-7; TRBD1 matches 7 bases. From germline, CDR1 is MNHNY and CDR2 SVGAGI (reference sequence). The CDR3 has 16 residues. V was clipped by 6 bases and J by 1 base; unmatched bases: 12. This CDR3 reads CASSHLKPGQSYEQYF. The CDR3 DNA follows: TGTGCCAGCAGCCACCTCAAGCCGGGACAGTCCTACGAGCAGTACTTC.

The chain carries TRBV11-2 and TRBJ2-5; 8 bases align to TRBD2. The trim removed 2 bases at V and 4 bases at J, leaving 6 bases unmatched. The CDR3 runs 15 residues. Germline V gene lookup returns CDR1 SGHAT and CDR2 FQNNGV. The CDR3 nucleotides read TGTGCCAGCAGCTTACCGGGAGGGAGGGGAGAGACCCAGTACTTC. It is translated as CASSLPGGRGETQYF.

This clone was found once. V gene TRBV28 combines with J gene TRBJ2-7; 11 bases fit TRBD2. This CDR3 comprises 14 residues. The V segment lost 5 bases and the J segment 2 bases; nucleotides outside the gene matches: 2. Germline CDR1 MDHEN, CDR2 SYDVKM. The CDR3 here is CASSLSGGAYEQYF. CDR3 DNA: TGTGCCAGCAGTCTTAGCGGGGGGGCCTACGAGCAGTACTTC.

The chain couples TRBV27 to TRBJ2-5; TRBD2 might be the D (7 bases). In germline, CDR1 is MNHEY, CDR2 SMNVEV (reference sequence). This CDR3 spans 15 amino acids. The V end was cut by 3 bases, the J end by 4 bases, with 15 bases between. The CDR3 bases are TGTGCCAGCAGTTTTAGGGGGGGAGGAGGAGAGACCCAGTACTTC. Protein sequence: CASSFRGGGGETQYF.

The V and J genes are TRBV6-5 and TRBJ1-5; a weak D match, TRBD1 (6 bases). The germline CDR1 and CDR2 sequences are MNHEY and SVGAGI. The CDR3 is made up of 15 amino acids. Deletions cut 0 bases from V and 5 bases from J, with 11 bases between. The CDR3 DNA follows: TGTGCCAGCAGTTACTCGGGGGCCGCAGATCAGCCCCAGCATTTT. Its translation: CASSYSGAADQPQHF.

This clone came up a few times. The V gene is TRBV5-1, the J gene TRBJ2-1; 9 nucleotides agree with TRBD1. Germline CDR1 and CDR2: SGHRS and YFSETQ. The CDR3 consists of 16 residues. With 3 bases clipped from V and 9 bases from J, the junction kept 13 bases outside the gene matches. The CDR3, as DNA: TGCGCCAGCAGCTCAGCCGGGACAGGGAAGGCGGGTGAGCAGTTCTTC. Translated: CASSSAGTGKAGEQFF. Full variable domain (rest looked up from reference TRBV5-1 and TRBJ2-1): KAGVTQTPRYLIKTRGQQVTLSCSPISGHRSVSWYQQTPGQGLQFLFEYFSETQRNKGNFPGRFSGRQFSNSRSEMNVSTLELGDSALYLCASSSAGTGKAGEQFFGPGTRLTVL.

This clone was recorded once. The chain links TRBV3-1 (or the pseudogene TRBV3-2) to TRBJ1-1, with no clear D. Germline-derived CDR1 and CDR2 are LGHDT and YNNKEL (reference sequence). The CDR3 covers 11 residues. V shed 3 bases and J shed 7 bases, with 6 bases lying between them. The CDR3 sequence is CASSQGVEAFF. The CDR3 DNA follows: TGTGCCAGCAGCCAGGGAGTTGAAGCTTTCTTT.

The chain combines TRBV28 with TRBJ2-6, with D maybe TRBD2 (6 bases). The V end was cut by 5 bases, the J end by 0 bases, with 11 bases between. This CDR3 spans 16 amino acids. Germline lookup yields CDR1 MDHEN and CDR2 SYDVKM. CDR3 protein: CASSGGGISGANVLTF. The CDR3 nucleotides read TGTGCCAGCAGTGGGGGAGGCATCTCTGGGGCCAACGTCCTGACTTTC.

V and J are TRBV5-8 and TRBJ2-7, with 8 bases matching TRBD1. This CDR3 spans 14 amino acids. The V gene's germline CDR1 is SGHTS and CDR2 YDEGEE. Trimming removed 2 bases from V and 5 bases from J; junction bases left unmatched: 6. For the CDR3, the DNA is TGTGCCAGCAGCTTAGCCGGGACAGGCCACGAGCAGTACTTC. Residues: CASSLAGTGHEQYF.